The 2 T cell receptor beta chains presented below share a single source sample, sequenced in a study of shared clonotypes between healthy human individuals. TCRdb's table, derived via immunoSEQ multiplex PCR, lists solely in-frame clones and lacks some. The sample yields more than 1.2 million clones, just under 99% seen once. The sequencing input was naive CD4+ T cells sorted from blood. The subset: CD45RA+ positively selected. Receptors originate from a man aged 25-45 years in good health.

A note on this clone: Additional DNA sequences in this sample encode the identical CDR3. V usage is TRBV5-1 and J usage is TRBJ2-7; possible D gene TRBD2, 5 bases. The CDR3 sequence is 14 residues long. Looked up from germline, CDR1 is SGHRS and CDR2 is YFSETQ. V lost 0 bases and J 3 bases, leaving 10 bases between the germline ends. This CDR3 is CASSLGRLNYEQYF. Written as DNA, the CDR3 is TGCGCCAGCAGCTTGGGCAGACTAAACTACGAGCAGTACTTC.

V gene TRBV5-4 combines with J gene TRBJ2-7, with 14 bases matching TRBD2. The CDR3 has 16 amino acids. Germline V gene data show CDR1 as SGHNT and CDR2 as YYREEE (reference sequence). The J segment lost 6 bases and the V segment lost 4 bases, leaving 9 bases of the junction unmatched. This CDR3 reads CASSLGLAGVSGEQYF. CDR3 sequence (DNA): TGTGCCAGCAGCCTGGGACTAGCGGGAGTATCGGGCGAGCAGTACTTC.